Only a few counts were recorded for the clone carrying this T cell receptor (beta chain). Sequenced by immunoSEQ multiplex PCR; TCRdb stores in-frame clones only, minus some. The table records around 30,000 clones, approximately 72% of them present only once. V trimming: 3 bases; J trimming: 6 bases; junction bases outside the gene matches: 2. This CDR3 is 14 amino acids long. Germline V gene data show CDR1 as SGHTA and CDR2 as FQGTGA. Single viable CD3+CD4+CD8-CD45RO+ cells were sorted as the memory CD4+ T cells. After thawing, CD4+ T cells were positively selected. This entry is derived from a study of memory CD4+ T cells and cytomegalovirus serostatus. Study background: Healthy Belgian adult donors included several CMV-positive and some 24 CMV-negative people.

The sample consisted of memory CD4+ T cells from blood. This clonotype originated in an adult in good health and CMV-seronegative. Some clones in this sample may be carry-over from other donors' samples. The chain joins TRBV7-3 to TRBJ2-1; 10 nucleotides align to TRBD2. In nucleotides, the CDR3 is TGTGCCAGCAGCTTGGGACTAGCGTCCAATGAGCAGTTCTTC. Amino acids: CASSLGLASNEQFF.